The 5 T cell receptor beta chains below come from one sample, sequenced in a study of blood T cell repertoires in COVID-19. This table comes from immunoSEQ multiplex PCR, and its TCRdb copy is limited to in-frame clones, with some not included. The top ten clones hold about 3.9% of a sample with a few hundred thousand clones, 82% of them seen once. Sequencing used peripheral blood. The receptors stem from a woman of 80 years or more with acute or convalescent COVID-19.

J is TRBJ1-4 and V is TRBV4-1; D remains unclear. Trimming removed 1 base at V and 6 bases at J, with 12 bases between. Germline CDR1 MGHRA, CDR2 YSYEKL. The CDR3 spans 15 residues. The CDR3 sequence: CASSQARDSDEKLFF. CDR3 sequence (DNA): TGCGCCAGCAGCCAAGCAAGAGATAGTGATGAAAAACTGTTTTTT.

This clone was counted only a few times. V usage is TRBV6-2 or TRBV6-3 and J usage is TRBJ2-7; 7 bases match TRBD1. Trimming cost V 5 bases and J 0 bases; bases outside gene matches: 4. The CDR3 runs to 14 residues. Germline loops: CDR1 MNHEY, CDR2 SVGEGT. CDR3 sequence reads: CASSTRTGSYEQYF. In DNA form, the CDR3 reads TGTGCCAGCAGTACCCGGACAGGCTCCTACGAGCAGTACTTC.

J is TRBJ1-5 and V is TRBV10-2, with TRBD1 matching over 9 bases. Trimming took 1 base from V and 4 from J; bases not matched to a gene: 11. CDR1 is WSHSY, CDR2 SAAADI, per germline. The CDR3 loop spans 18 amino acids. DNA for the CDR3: TGCGCCAGCAGTGAGTTTGGAGGTTTGGGGACAGGGAATCAGCCCCAGCATTTT. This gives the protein CASSEFGGLGTGNQPQHF.

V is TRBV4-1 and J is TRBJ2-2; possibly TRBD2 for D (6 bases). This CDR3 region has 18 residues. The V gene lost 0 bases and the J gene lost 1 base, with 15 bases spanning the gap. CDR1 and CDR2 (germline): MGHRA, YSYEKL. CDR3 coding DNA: TGCGCCAGCAGCCAAGATCCGACGGGAGTGGGGAACACCGGGGAGCTGTTTTTT. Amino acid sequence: CASSQDPTGVGNTGELFF.

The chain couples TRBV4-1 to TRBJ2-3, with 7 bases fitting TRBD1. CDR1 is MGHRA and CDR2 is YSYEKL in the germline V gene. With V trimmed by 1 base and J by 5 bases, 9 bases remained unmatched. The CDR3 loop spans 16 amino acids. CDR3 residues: CASSQVVTGSRDTQYF. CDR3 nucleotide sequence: TGCGCCAGCAGCCAAGTCGTGACAGGGAGTCGAGATACGCAGTATTTT.